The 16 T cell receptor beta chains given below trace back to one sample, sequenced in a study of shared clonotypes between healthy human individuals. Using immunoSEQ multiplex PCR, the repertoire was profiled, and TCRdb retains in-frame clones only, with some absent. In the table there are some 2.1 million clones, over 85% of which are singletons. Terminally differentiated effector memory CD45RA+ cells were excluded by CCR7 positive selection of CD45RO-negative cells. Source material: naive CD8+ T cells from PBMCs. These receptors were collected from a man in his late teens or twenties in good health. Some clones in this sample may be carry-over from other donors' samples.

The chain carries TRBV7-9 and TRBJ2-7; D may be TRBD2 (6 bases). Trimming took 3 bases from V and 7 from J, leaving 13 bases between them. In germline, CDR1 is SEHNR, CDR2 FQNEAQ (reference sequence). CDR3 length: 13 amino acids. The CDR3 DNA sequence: TGTGCCAGCAGCTTTCCGGGACTTCAAGAGCAGTACTTC. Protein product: CASSFPGLQEQYF. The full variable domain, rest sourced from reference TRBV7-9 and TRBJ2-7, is DTGVSQNPRHKITKRGQNVTFRCDPISEHNRLYWYRQTLGQGPEFLTYFQNEAQLEKSRLLSDRFSAERPKGSFSTLEIQRTEQGDSAMYLCASSFPGLQEQYFGPGTRLTVT.

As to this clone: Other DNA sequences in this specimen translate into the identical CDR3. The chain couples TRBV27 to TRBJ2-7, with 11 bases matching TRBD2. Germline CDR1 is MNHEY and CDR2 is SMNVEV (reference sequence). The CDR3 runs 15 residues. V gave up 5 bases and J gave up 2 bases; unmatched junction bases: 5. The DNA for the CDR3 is TGTGCCAGCAGTCCCGGGACTAGCGGAACCTACGAGCAGTACTTC. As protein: CASSPGTSGTYEQYF.

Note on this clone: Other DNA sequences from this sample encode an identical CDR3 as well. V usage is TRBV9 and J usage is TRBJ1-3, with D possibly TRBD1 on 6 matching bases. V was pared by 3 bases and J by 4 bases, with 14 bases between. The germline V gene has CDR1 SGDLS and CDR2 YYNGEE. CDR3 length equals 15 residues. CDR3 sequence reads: CASSGTGTAGNTIYF. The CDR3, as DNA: TGTGCCAGCAGCGGCACAGGGACCGCCGGAAACACCATATATTTT.

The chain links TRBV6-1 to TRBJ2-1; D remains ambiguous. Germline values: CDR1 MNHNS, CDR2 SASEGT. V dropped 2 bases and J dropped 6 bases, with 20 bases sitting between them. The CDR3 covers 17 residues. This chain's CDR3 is CASSEINFGGRFNEQFF. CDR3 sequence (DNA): TGTGCCAGCAGTGAAATAAACTTTGGCGGCCGATTCAATGAGCAGTTCTTC.

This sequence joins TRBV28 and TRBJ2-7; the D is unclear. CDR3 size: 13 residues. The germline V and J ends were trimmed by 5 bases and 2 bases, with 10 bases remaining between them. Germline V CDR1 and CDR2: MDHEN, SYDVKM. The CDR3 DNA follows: TGTGCCAGCAGTCCCCCGTCCCCCTACGAGCAGTACTTC. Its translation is CASSPPSPYEQYF.

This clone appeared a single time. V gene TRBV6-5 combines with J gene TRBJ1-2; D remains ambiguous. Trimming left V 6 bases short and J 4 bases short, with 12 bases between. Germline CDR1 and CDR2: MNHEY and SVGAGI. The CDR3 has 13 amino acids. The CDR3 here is CASSPRGTYGYTF. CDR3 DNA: TGTGCCAGCAGCCCACGAGGAACCTATGGCTACACCTTC.

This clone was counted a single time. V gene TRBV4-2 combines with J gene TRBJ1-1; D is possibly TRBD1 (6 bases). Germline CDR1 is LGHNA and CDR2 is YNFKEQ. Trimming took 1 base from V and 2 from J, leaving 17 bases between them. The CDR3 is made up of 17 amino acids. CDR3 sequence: CASSQVYGGEENTEAFF. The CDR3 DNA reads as TGTGCCAGCAGCCAAGTATACGGGGGCGAGGAAAACACTGAAGCTTTCTTT.

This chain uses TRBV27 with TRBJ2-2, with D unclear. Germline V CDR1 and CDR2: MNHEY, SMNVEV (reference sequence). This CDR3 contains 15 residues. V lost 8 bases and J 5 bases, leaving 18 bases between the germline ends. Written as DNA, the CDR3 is TGTGCCAGCTACCGAAACTACGGTCGGACCGGGGAGCTGTTTTTT. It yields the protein CASYRNYGRTGELFF.

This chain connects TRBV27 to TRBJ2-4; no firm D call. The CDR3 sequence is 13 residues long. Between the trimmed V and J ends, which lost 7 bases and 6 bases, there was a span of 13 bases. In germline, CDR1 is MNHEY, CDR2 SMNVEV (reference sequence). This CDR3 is CASTPHRGNIQYF. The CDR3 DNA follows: TGTGCCAGCACCCCCCATCGAGGAAACATTCAGTACTTC.

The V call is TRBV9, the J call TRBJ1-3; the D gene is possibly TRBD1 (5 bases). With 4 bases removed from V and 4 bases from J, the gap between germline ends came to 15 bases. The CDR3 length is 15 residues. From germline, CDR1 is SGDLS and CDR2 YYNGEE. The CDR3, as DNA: TGTGCCAGCAGCTCCAGGGCCGGGAGAGGAAACACCATATATTTT. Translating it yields CASSSRAGRGNTIYF.

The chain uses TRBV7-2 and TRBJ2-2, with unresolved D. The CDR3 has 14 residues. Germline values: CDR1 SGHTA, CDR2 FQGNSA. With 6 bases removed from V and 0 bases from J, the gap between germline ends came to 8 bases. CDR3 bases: TGTGCCAGCAGTCTTACGGCGAACACCGGGGAGCTGTTTTTT. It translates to CASSLTANTGELFF.

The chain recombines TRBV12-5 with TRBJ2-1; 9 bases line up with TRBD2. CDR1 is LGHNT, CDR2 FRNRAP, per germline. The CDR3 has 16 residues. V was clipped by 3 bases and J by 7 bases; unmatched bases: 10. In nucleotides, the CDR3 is TGTGCTAGTGGTTTTGTTGGAGCGGGAGGTCTTAATGAGCAGTTCTTC. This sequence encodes CASGFVGAGGLNEQFF.

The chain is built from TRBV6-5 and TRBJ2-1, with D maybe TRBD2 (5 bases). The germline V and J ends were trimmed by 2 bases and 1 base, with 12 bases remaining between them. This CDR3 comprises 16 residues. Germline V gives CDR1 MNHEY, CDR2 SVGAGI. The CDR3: CASSYESGVSYNEQFF. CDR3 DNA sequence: TGTGCCAGCAGTTACGAGAGCGGAGTATCCTACAATGAGCAGTTCTTC.

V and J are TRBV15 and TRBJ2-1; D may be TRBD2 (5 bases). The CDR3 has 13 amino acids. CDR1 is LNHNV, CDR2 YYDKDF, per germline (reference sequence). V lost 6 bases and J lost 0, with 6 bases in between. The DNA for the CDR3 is TGTGCCACCAGACGGGACTCCTACAATGAGCAGTTCTTC. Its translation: CATRRDSYNEQFF.

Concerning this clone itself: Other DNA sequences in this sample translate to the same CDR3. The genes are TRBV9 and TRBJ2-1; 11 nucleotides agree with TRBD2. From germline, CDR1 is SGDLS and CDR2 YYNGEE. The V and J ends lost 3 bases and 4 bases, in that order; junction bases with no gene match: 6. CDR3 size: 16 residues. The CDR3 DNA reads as TGTGCCAGCAGCGGAACTAGCGGGAGCGCTTACAATGAGCAGTTCTTC. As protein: CASSGTSGSAYNEQFF.

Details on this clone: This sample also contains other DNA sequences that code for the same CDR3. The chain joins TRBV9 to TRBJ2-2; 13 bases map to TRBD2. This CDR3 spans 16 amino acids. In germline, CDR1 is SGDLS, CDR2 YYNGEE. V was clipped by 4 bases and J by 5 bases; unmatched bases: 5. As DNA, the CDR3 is TGTGCCAGCAGCTCCCGACTAGCGGGAGGAACCGGGGAGCTGTTTTTT. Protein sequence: CASSSRLAGGTGELFF.